Described below is a single TCR beta chain sequence and its context. The target antigen is unknown. This CDR3 comprises 14 residues. Germline V gene sequence: CDR1 SGHTA, CDR2 FQGNSA. Trimming removed 5 bases at V and 0 bases at J, with 11 bases between. These data come from a study of blood T cells in healthy people across ages. Overall study: Template switching caught about one barcoded beta molecule for each two T cells. Whole-study findings and limits: Investigators treated diversity estimates from one million T cells as underestimates.

It was with a sample-barcoded 5' primer and a J-beta primer mix that a second PCR of roughly 7 to 12 cycles was run. TCRdb independently ran MiXCR on the 5' RACE reads; one entry per CDR3 protein. This table has roughly 800,000 distinct CDR3 sequences, roughly 25% appearing once. In addition, the sample was reused for a study of T cells of mothers and their children. From that report: In each mother, TCR beta CDR3 reads exceeded 8.5 million; in each child, they numbered around 3 million. Unrelated mother-child pairs always had slightly, but never significantly, lower normalized overlap than related pairs.

J is TRBJ2-7 and V is TRBV7-2, with D hard to call. The specimen sequenced was blood. This TCR derives from a boy between 10 and 17 years old in good health. The DNA of the CDR3 is TGTGCCAGCAGCCCCCTAGGAGCCTCCTACGAGCAGTACGTC. This encodes CASSPLGASYEQYV.